These T cell receptor beta chains were read from a single sample in a study of cytomegalovirus exposure and HLA in healthy donors. Some clones are missing from TCRdb's copy, which holds only in-frame ones; the method was immunoSEQ multiplex PCR. In the table there are about 210,000 clones, 75% to 90% of which are singletons. The sequenced sample was PBMCs. Receptors originate from a boy between 2 and 10 years old in good health and CMV-seronegative. Both conserved end residues are part of each CDR3. Each record gives: J gene, clone size, D gene, V gene, CDR3 protein, CDR3 DNA. A D gene is named only where the DNA matches it firmly. Where a row states a size, it is once, few, many or the class of an expanded clone; other rows omit it.

J: TRBJ2-5; size: -; D: TRBD2; V: TRBV5-5; CDR3: CASSSRTSGYQETQYF; DNA: TGTGCCAGCAGCTCTAGGACTAGCGGGTACCAAGAGACCCAGTACTTC
J: TRBJ1-1; size: -; D: -; V: TRBV5-4; CDR3: CASSLDRETEAFF; DNA: TGTGCCAGCAGCTTGGACAGGGAAACTGAAGCTTTCTTT
J: TRBJ1-3; size: -; D: TRBD1; V: TRBV5-5; CDR3: CASSRTGLAGNTIYF; DNA: TGTGCCAGCAGCAGGACAGGGCTGGCTGGAAACACCATATATTTT
J: TRBJ2-1; size: -; D: -; V: TRBV29-1; CDR3: CSAWYSGIYNEQFF; DNA: TGCAGCGCCTGGTACAGTGGAATTTACAATGAGCAGTTCTTC
J: TRBJ2-5; size: -; D: TRBD1; V: TRBV5-5; CDR3: CASSQPGQVETQYF; DNA: TGTGCCAGCAGCCAACCGGGACAGGTAGAAACCCAGTACTTC
J: TRBJ2-1; size: -; D: TRBD2; V: TRBV11-2; CDR3: CASSETSGGPGEQFF; DNA: TGTGCCAGCAGCGAGACTAGCGGGGGGCCAGGTGAGCAGTTCTTC
J: TRBJ2-7; size: -; D: TRBD1; V: TRBV28; CDR3: CASSSLSGTGYPYEQYF; DNA: TGTGCCAGCAGCTCCCTTAGTGGGACAGGGTACCCCTACGAGCAGTACTTC
J: TRBJ2-5; size: -; D: -; V: TRBV6-6; CDR3: CASSRPTSGLETQYF; DNA: TGTGCCAGCAGTCGGCCCACCTCGGGATTGGAGACCCAGTACTTC
J: TRBJ2-5; size: -; D: TRBD2; V: TRBV30; CDR3: CAWTSGRGPETQYF; DNA: TGTGCCTGGACTAGCGGGAGGGGTCCAGAGACCCAGTACTTC
J: TRBJ1-1; size: -; D: -; V: TRBV5-4; CDR3: CASSPAQQASINTEAFF; DNA: TGTGCCAGCAGTCCGGCCCAGCAGGCCTCAATCAACACTGAAGCTTTCTTT
J: TRBJ2-1; size: once; D: TRBD2; V: TRBV11-2; CDR3: CASSLGSRQSGGSYNEQFF; DNA: TGTGCCAGCAGCTTAGGTTCCCGCCAATCGGGGGGGAGTTACAATGAGCAGTTCTTC
J: TRBJ1-5; size: once; D: -; V: TRBV5-6; CDR3: CASSVWRGAQPQHF; DNA: TGTGCCAGCAGTGTGTGGAGGGGCGCTCAGCCCCAGCATTTT
J: TRBJ2-2; size: -; D: -; V: TRBV6-6; CDR3: CASRPSRGNTGELFF; DNA: TGTGCCAGCAGGCCTTCCAGGGGGAACACCGGGGAGCTGTTTTTT
J: TRBJ1-1; size: -; D: -; V: TRBV6-1; CDR3: CASSGRVNTEAFF; DNA: TGTGCCAGCAGTGGAAGAGTGAACACTGAAGCTTTCTTT
J: TRBJ2-3; size: -; D: TRBD1; V: TRBV30; CDR3: CAWSPGTGLTDTQYF; DNA: TGTGCCTGGAGTCCCGGGACAGGGTTGACAGATACGCAGTATTTT
J: TRBJ1-2; size: few; D: -; V: TRBV29-1; CDR3: CSVSPGAGYTF; DNA: TGCAGCGTTTCCCCTGGGGCTGGCTACACCTTC
J: TRBJ1-1; size: -; D: -; V: TRBV27; CDR3: CASSFSLGGGTEAFF; DNA: TGTGCCAGCAGTTTTAGTTTGGGGGGAGGTACTGAAGCTTTCTTT
J: TRBJ1-2; size: -; D: -; V: TRBV5-4; CDR3: CASSLEVGVGYTF; DNA: TGTGCCAGCAGCTTGGAAGTCGGGGTAGGCTACACCTTC
J: TRBJ2-3; size: -; D: TRBD1; V: TRBV27; CDR3: CASSPTGGYTDTQYF; DNA: TGTGCCAGCAGTCCCACAGGGGGCTACACAGATACGCAGTATTTT
J: TRBJ2-4; size: -; D: -; V: TRBV28; CDR3: CASSFPFGQPAVKNIQYF; DNA: TGTGCCAGCAGTTTCCCCTTCGGACAGCCGGCGGTGAAAAACATTCAGTACTTC
J: TRBJ2-3; size: once; D: TRBD2; V: TRBV5-6; CDR3: CASSPVSGGADTQYF; DNA: TGTGCCAGCAGCCCCGTTAGCGGGGGGGCAGATACGCAGTATTTT
J: TRBJ2-4; size: -; D: -; V: TRBV21-1; CDR3: CASSKLRSQYF; DNA: TGTGCCAGCAGCAAACTTCGGAGTCAGTACTTC
J: TRBJ1-5; size: -; D: -; V: TRBV6-5; CDR3: CASSYVVNQPQHF; DNA: TGTGCCAGCAGTTACGTCGTTAATCAGCCCCAGCATTTT
J: TRBJ2-5; size: once; D: -; V: TRBV6-6; CDR3: CASSYQMETQYF; DNA: TGTGCCAGCAGTTACCAGATGGAGACCCAGTACTTC
J: TRBJ2-1; size: -; D: -; V: TRBV4-2; CDR3: CASSRGALAANEQFF; DNA: TGTGCCAGCAGCCGAGGGGCCTTAGCGGCCAATGAGCAGTTCTTC
J: TRBJ1-1; size: -; D: -; V: TRBV6-6; CDR3: CASSYMRIEAFF; DNA: TGTGCCAGCAGTTACATGCGGATTGAAGCTTTCTTT
J: TRBJ2-2; size: once; D: -; V: TRBV7-6; CDR3: CASSRMETNTGELFF; DNA: TGTGCCAGCAGCCGAATGGAGACGAACACCGGGGAGCTGTTTTTT
J: TRBJ2-3; size: few; D: TRBD1; V: TRBV11-2; CDR3: CASSLEGQTSTDTQYF; DNA: TGTGCCAGCAGCTTAGAGGGACAGACTAGCACAGATACGCAGTATTTT
J: TRBJ1-5; size: -; D: TRBD1; V: TRBV27; CDR3: CASSSGKWLGQGNQPQHF; DNA: TGTGCCAGCAGCTCCGGGAAGTGGCTGGGACAGGGGAATCAGCCCCAGCATTTT
J: TRBJ2-1; size: -; D: -; V: TRBV11-2; CDR3: CASSLVLRNEQFF; DNA: TGTGCCAGCAGCTTAGTCCTGAGGAATGAGCAGTTCTTC
J: TRBJ2-7; size: -; D: TRBD2; V: TRBV30; CDR3: CAWSTKGLGKSSYEQYF; DNA: TGTGCCTGGAGTACCAAGGGACTAGGTAAAAGCTCCTACGAGCAGTACTTC
J: TRBJ1-1; size: -; D: -; V: TRBV5-1; CDR3: CASSLATGSNTEAFF; DNA: TGCGCCAGCAGCTTGGCTACGGGGTCGAACACTGAAGCTTTCTTT
J: TRBJ2-1; size: -; D: -; V: TRBV7-6; CDR3: CASSLVAGNDNEQFF; DNA: TGTGCCAGCAGCTTAGTTGCAGGCAACGACAATGAGCAGTTCTTC
J: TRBJ1-1; size: -; D: -; V: TRBV25-1; CDR3: CASSEFAGRGTEAFF; DNA: TGTGCCAGCAGTGAATTTGCGGGTAGAGGAACTGAAGCTTTCTTT
J: TRBJ2-7; size: -; D: -; V: TRBV6-1; CDR3: CASTRTETYEQYF; DNA: TGTGCCAGCACCAGGACAGAAACCTACGAGCAGTACTTC
J: TRBJ1-1; size: -; D: TRBD1; V: TRBV7-9; CDR3: CASSLWTGLRTEAFF; DNA: TGTGCCAGCAGCTTGTGGACAGGGCTTCGCACTGAAGCTTTCTTT
J: TRBJ1-1; size: -; D: TRBD1; V: TRBV19; CDR3: CASSDRGGTEAFF; DNA: TGTGCCAGTAGCGACAGGGGAGGCACTGAAGCTTTCTTT
J: TRBJ1-3; size: -; D: -; V: TRBV7-2; CDR3: CASSLTGAGNTIYF; DNA: TGTGCCAGCAGCTTAACCGGGGCTGGAAACACCATATATTTT
J: TRBJ1-1; size: -; D: TRBD1; V: TRBV7-8; CDR3: CASSGGTGGVAEAFF; DNA: TGTGCCAGCAGCGGAGGGACAGGGGGCGTCGCTGAAGCTTTCTTT
J: TRBJ1-2; size: -; D: -; V: TRBV9; CDR3: CASSLSGRGGYTF; DNA: TGTGCCAGCAGCCTTTCTGGACGGGGTGGCTACACCTTC
J: TRBJ1-1; size: -; D: -; V: TRBV7-9; CDR3: CASLPGTRNTEAFF; DNA: TGTGCCAGCCTTCCCGGGACAAGGAACACTGAAGCTTTCTTT
J: TRBJ1-5; size: -; D: -; V: TRBV6-5; CDR3: CASRRTGMNQPQHF; DNA: TGTGCCAGCAGGCGCACAGGGATGAATCAGCCCCAGCATTTT
J: TRBJ1-2; size: once; D: TRBD1; V: TRBV25-1; CDR3: CASSGTGYGYTF; DNA: TGTGCCAGCAGTGGGACAGGCTATGGCTACACCTTC
J: TRBJ1-1; size: few; D: -; V: TRBV14; CDR3: CASSRQNTEAFF; DNA: TGTGCCAGCAGTCGACAGAACACTGAAGCTTTCTTT
J: TRBJ2-2; size: -; D: TRBD2; V: TRBV14; CDR3: CASSQEGLAGGPFVGTGELFF; DNA: TGTGCCAGCAGCCAAGAGGGACTAGCGGGAGGGCCTTTTGTAGGGACCGGGGAGCTGTTTTTT
J: TRBJ2-5; size: -; D: -; V: TRBV6-1; CDR3: CASVEGTQYF; DNA: TGTGCCAGCGTCGAGGGGACCCAGTACTTC
J: TRBJ1-5; size: -; D: -; V: TRBV6-1; CDR3: CASSDRSGGRQPQHF; DNA: TGTGCCAGCAGTGACCGTTCGGGGGGGAGACAGCCCCAGCATTTT
J: TRBJ2-3; size: once; D: -; V: TRBV28; CDR3: CASSFSSDTDTQYF; DNA: TGTGCCAGCAGTTTTTCTAGCGACACAGATACGCAGTATTTT
J: TRBJ2-2; size: -; D: TRBD1; V: TRBV11-3; CDR3: CASSSSGDREGVAGELFF; DNA: TGTGCCAGCAGCTCTTCCGGGGACAGGGAGGGGGTCGCCGGGGAGCTGTTTTTT
J: TRBJ2-7; size: -; D: -; V: TRBV30; CDR3: CAWSVTGSHEQYF; DNA: TGTGCCTGGAGTGTAACAGGCAGCCACGAGCAGTACTTC